This TCR beta chain was retrieved from a study of blood T cells in healthy people across ages. Study results and caveats: For the donors, CMV status was unknown and possibly confounded expanded clonotype changes.

As to this clonotype: The target antigen is unknown.

There are 15 residues in the CDR3. The V gene end was trimmed by 11 bases and the J gene end by 4 bases; junction bases not matched to a gene: 11. In germline, CDR1 is ENHRY, CDR2 SYGVKD. A second PCR, run for roughly 7 to 12 cycles, used a sample-barcoded 5' primer plus a J-beta primer mix. TCRdb re-called the 5' RACE reads through MiXCR, storing one row per CDR3 protein. This sample has roughly 800,000 distinct CDR3 sequences, with just under 25% found just once. In addition, the sample was reused for a study of T cells of mothers and their children. From that paper: A few healthy Caucasian mothers gave samples, and so did their six children. No persistent microchimeric T cell clones were detected.

The TCR sequence derives from a boy between 10 and 17 years old in good health. The chain joins TRBV10-3 to TRBJ2-1; TRBD2 matches at 10 bases. Sequenced input: blood. This CDR3 reads CAPGPSGSGYNEQFF. The CDR3 DNA follows: TGTGCCCCGGGGCCTAGCGGGAGTGGTTACAATGAGCAGTTCTTC.